This T cell receptor beta chain was identified in a study of cytomegalovirus exposure and HLA in healthy donors. Overall study findings and caveats: The likely origin of a cluster of highly shared sequence variants was a sequencing artifact.

The sample holds a few counts of this clone. Its antigen is undetermined. This PCR relied on a set of 60 Vbeta primers and 13 Jbeta primers. Method: immunoSEQ multiplex PCR; TCRdb's copy keeps in-frame clones and lacks some. The sample has 100,000 to 150,000 clones; around 72% are singletons. The CDR3 spans 13 residues. Germline CDR1 MDHEN, CDR2 SYDVKM. Losses at the gene ends were 6 bases for V and 9 bases for J; bases not matched to a gene: 8. This clonotype was obtained from a man aged 50-60 years in good health and CMV-seropositive. This rearrangement joins TRBV28 to TRBJ2-4, with 7 bases identical to TRBD1. Input material: PBMCs. In DNA form, the CDR3 reads TGTGCCAGCAGCCTAATAGGGGACAGCATTCAGTACTTC. This sequence encodes CASSLIGDSIQYF.